This record covers a single T cell receptor beta chain. The sample is drawn from a study of blood T cell repertoires in COVID-19. Study context: Sites across the United States, Italy and Spain contributed samples from acute and convalescent COVID-19.

This CDR3 has 14 residues. CDR1 is MNHEY and CDR2 is SVGEGT in the germline V gene. Trimming cost V 4 bases and J 2 bases, with 9 bases left between them. Study processing details: Amplification of reference gene primers was used by the study to estimate nucleated cell counts. Here immunoSEQ multiplex PCR was the method, and the copy in TCRdb shows in-frame clones only, minus some. From that table come the V and J calls and clone size; the DNA was used to work out D and trimming. This table has about 260,000 clones, about 87% appearing once. This TCR derives from a human donor in a cohort sampled during active COVID-19. The sample consisted of peripheral blood. The rearrangement links TRBV6-2 or TRBV6-3 to TRBJ1-5; D is uncertain. The CDR3 protein is CASSFFTGNQPQHF. CDR3 nucleotides: TGTGCCAGCAGTTTTTTTACTGGCAATCAGCCCCAGCATTTT.